These 27 T cell receptor beta chains were sequenced from one sample in a study of OX40 agonist ivuxolimab in advanced cancers. Using immunoSEQ multiplex PCR, the repertoire was profiled, and TCRdb retains in-frame clones only, with some absent. The data contain 55,000 to 75,000 clones, roughly nine tenths of them singletons. The sample in question was CD4+ or CD8+ T cells sorted from blood, obtained in a trial of the OX40 agonist ivuxolimab. Receptors were obtained from an adult with an advanced solid tumor such as melanoma, head and neck, liver or kidney cancer.

This clone has just one count. The chain has TRBV19 and TRBJ2-1, with D possibly TRBD1 on 7 matching bases. The CDR3 has 14 amino acids. Germline V gives CDR1 LNHDA, CDR2 SQIVND (reference sequence). Trimming removed 3 bases from V and 10 bases from J, with 16 bases in between. The CDR3 loop reads CASSIGGGDWEQFF. The CDR3 coding sequence is TGTGCCAGTAGTATTGGAGGGGGCGATTGGGAGCAGTTCTTC.

The chain uses TRBV6-5 and TRBJ2-7; tentatively, D is TRBD1 (6 bases). This CDR3 region has 14 residues. CDR1 and CDR2 from the germline V gene are MNHEY and SVGAGI. V gave up 6 bases and J gave up 5 bases, with 17 bases separating them. Here the CDR3 DNA reads TGTGCCAGCAGAACCGACAGGAATTCCCACGAGCAGTACTTC. This translates into CASRTDRNSHEQYF.

The V call is TRBV18, the J call TRBJ1-1; D remains unclear. Germline CDR1 and CDR2: KGHSH and LQKENI. The CDR3 sequence is 16 residues long. V was trimmed by 0 bases and J by 0 bases, leaving 11 bases between them. This chain's CDR3 is CASSPPGNVMNTEAFF. The CDR3 coding sequence is TGTGCCAGCTCACCACCCGGGAACGTTATGAACACTGAAGCTTTCTTT.

In its sample, this clone was seen once. V is TRBV14 and J is TRBJ2-7; 8 bases map to TRBD2. CDR1 and CDR2 (germline): SGHDN, FVKESK. The CDR3 has 15 residues. V lost 1 base and J lost 5; bases outside the gene matches: 7. The CDR3 DNA reads TGTGCCAGCAGCCAAGTAACGGGAGGGCCTCACGAGCAGTACTTC. Translating gives CASSQVTGGPHEQYF.

A note on this clone: The junction shows a germline mismatch at one end, possibly a read error. The chain combines TRBV6-6 with TRBJ2-7, with 9 bases that match TRBD1. This CDR3 region has 13 residues. CDR1 and CDR2 (germline): MNHNY, SVGAGI (reference sequence). This CDR3 is CASATGGRYEQYF. For the CDR3, the DNA is TGTGCCAGCGCGACAGGGGGAAGATACGAACAGTACTTC.

J is TRBJ1-2 and V is TRBV6-6, with D hard to call. V was pared by 6 bases and J by 0 bases, with 17 bases between. This CDR3 comprises 16 residues. Per the germline V gene, CDR1 is MNHNY and CDR2 is SVGAGI (reference sequence). CDR3 protein: CASRAGRTSANYGYTF. DNA of the CDR3: TGTGCCAGCAGAGCCGGTAGGACCTCAGCTAACTATGGCTACACCTTC.

The chain uses TRBV7-3 and TRBJ2-1; 7 bases are a match to TRBD1. The CDR3 has 16 amino acids. V was pared by 6 bases and J by 4 bases, with 12 bases of the junction left unmatched. Germline CDR1 SGHTA, CDR2 FQGTGA. CDR3 nucleotide sequence: TGTGCCAGCAGTTATCAACCTGGGACAGATTACAATGAGCAGTTCTTC. Its protein is CASSYQPGTDYNEQFF. Full variable domain (remainder filled in from reference TRBV7-3 and TRBJ2-1): GAGVSQTPSNKVTEKGKYVELRCDPISGHTALYWYRQSLGQGPEFLIYFQGTGAADDSGLPNDRFFAVRPEGSVSTLKIQRTERGDSAVYLCASSYQPGTDYNEQFFGPGTRLTVL.

The chain recombines TRBV13 with TRBJ2-7; D possibly uses TRBD1 or TRBD2 (5 bases each). The V end lost 3 bases, the J end lost 6 bases, and 15 bases lay between the germline ends. This CDR3 has 14 amino acids. CDR1 and CDR2 (germline): PRHDT, FYEKMQ (reference sequence). The CDR3 sequence: CASSFERGRSEQYF. The CDR3 coding sequence is TGTGCCAGCAGCTTCGAACGGGGACGGAGCGAGCAGTACTTC.

V gene TRBV9 combines with J gene TRBJ1-3; a possible D gene is TRBD1 (5 bases). V shed 0 bases and J shed 0 bases, with 7 bases lying between them. CDR3 length: 15 residues. Germline V gives CDR1 SGDLS, CDR2 YYNGEE. CDR3 DNA sequence: TGTGCCAGCAGCGTAGGGGGGTACTCTGGAAACACCATATATTTT. This sequence encodes CASSVGGYSGNTIYF.

The rearrangement links TRBV5-6 to TRBJ1-2; 8 nucleotides agree with TRBD1. Germline CDR1 is SGHDT and CDR2 is YYEEEE. The CDR3 has 14 residues. V lost 4 bases, J lost 8 bases, and 10 bases stayed unmatched. The CDR3 coding sequence is TGTGCCAGCAGCCCCCGGGACAGGAGGTTCGGCTACACCTTC. Protein: CASSPRDRRFGYTF. The variable domain in full, completed from reference TRBV5-6 and TRBJ1-2, reads DAGVTQSPTHLIKTRGQQVTLRCSPKSGHDTVSWYQQALGQGPQFIFQYYEEEERQRGNFPDRFSGHQFPNYSSELNVNALLLGDSALYLCASSPRDRRFGYTFGSGTRLTVV.

The J gene is TRBJ1-1, the V gene TRBV30; D gene ambiguous. This CDR3 has 13 residues. The germline CDR1 and CDR2 sequences are GTSNPN and SVGIG (reference sequence). V was trimmed by 2 bases and J by 3 bases, leaving 10 bases between them. CDR3 coding DNA: TGTGCCTGGAGTACGGCGTCTGACACTGAAGCTTTCTTT. This gives the protein CAWSTASDTEAFF.

The chain links TRBV6-5 to TRBJ2-7; the D gene is possibly TRBD1 (6 bases). This CDR3 contains 13 residues. V lost 7 bases to trimming and J lost 2 bases, with 12 bases between them. Germline V CDR1 and CDR2: MNHEY, SVGAGI. The CDR3 sequence: CASTRGPAYEQYF. In nucleotides, the CDR3 is TGTGCCAGCACCAGGGGTCCTGCCTACGAGCAGTACTTC.

The CDR3 sequence is CSVSMNTEAFF. CDR3 nucleotide sequence: TGCAGTGTCTCCATGAACACTGAAGCTTTCTTT. The chain carries TRBV20-1 and TRBJ1-1; no clear D gene. V was clipped by 7 bases and J by 0 bases, with 6 bases between them. This CDR3 contains 11 residues. Looked up from germline, CDR1 is DFQATT and CDR2 is SNEGSKA (reference sequence).

The gene calls are TRBV7-2 and TRBJ1-1, with D maybe TRBD1 (6 bases). Germline V lookup: CDR1 SGHTA, CDR2 FQGNSA. The CDR3 consists of 14 residues. Trimming stripped 1 base from V and 1 base from J, with 7 bases between. The CDR3 DNA is TGTGCCAGCAGCTTAGGACAGGCGAACACTGAAGCTTTCTTT. This translates into CASSLGQANTEAFF.

J is TRBJ1-2 and V is TRBV6-1; 7 positions agree with TRBD1. This CDR3 spans 15 amino acids. CDR1 and CDR2 (germline): MNHNS, SASEGT. V lost 7 bases, J lost 8 bases, and 16 bases stayed unmatched. The CDR3: CASMGDRVNSGGYTF. The CDR3 DNA reads TGTGCCAGCATGGGAGACAGGGTGAATTCGGGCGGCTACACCTTC.

The chain couples TRBV19 to TRBJ1-5; D is unresolved. The ends were cut back, 4 bases at V and 2 bases at J, with 12 bases in the middle. The germline V gene has CDR1 LNHDA and CDR2 SQIVND (reference sequence). This CDR3 is built from 15 residues. DNA for the CDR3: TGTGCCAGTAGTAGGGAAAACTTGGGCAATCAGCCCCAGCATTTT. Translation gives CASSRENLGNQPQHF.

The chain combines TRBV5-1 with TRBJ1-4; D is perhaps TRBD1 (6 bases). CDR1 is SGHRS and CDR2 is YFSETQ in the germline V gene. CDR3 length: 16 amino acids. V was cut by 4 bases and J by 2 bases, with 15 bases left in between. Written as DNA, the CDR3 is TGCGCCAGCAGCGCCGCACAGGGAACGACTAATGAAAAACTGTTTTTT. Its translation is CASSAAQGTTNEKLFF. The variable domain in full, with the rest retrieved from reference TRBV5-1 and TRBJ1-4, is KAGVTQTPRYLIKTRGQQVTLSCSPISGHRSVSWYQQTPGQGLQFLFEYFSETQRNKGNFPGRFSGRQFSNSRSEMNVSTLELGDSALYLCASSAAQGTTNEKLFFGSGTQLSVL.

In its sample, this clone was seen once. The rearrangement joins TRBV10-3 to TRBJ1-3, with 8 bases that match TRBD1. The germline V gene encodes CDR1 ENHRY and CDR2 SYGVKD. CDR3 size: 16 residues. J gave up 4 bases and V 4 bases, and 9 bases lay outside the gene matches. The CDR3 is CAISVGQGTTGNTIYF. CDR3 DNA sequence: TGTGCCATCAGTGTCGGACAGGGTACTACCGGAAACACCATATATTTT.

The chain employs TRBV18 and TRBJ2-5, with D possibly TRBD1 on 6 matching bases. In germline, CDR1 is KGHSH, CDR2 LQKENI. This CDR3 spans 15 amino acids. V dropped 3 bases and J dropped 0 bases, with 11 bases sitting between them. The CDR3 DNA sequence: TGTGCCAGCTCACCTCCCACAGGGTACCAAGAGACCCAGTACTTC. Translating it yields CASSPPTGYQETQYF.

The chain is built from TRBV5-1 and TRBJ2-7; TRBD2 is a possible D gene (6 bases). V lost 4 bases and J 7 bases, leaving 15 bases between the germline ends. The CDR3 sequence is 13 residues long. Germline-derived CDR1 and CDR2 are SGHRS and YFSETQ. CDR3 residues: CASSRGLTGEQYF. The CDR3 coding sequence is TGCGCCAGCAGCAGGGGACTGACGGGGGAGCAGTACTTC.

This clone appeared once. V and J are TRBV4-1 and TRBJ2-4; 10 bases align to TRBD2. The CDR3 consists of 17 residues. Germline trimming cut 0 bases from V and 2 bases from J; bases unmatched to any gene: 4. CDR1 is MGHRA and CDR2 is YSYEKL in the germline V gene. As DNA, the CDR3 is TGCGCCAGCAGCCAAGAGGTAGCGGGAGGAACCAAAAACATTCAGTACTTC. This encodes CASSQEVAGGTKNIQYF.

The V gene is TRBV27, the J gene TRBJ1-2; D unresolved. CDR1 and CDR2 from the germline V gene are MNHEY and SMNVEV (reference sequence). This CDR3 is 11 amino acids long. The V gene lost 5 bases and the J gene lost 4 bases, with 5 bases spanning the gap. The CDR3 nucleotides read TGTGCCAGCAGTCCCTTCTATGGCTACACCTTC. Protein sequence: CASSPFYGYTF.

The CDR3 DNA reads TGCGCCAGCAGCGCCCCGGGAATAGGTGAAAAACTGTTTTTT. This sequence encodes CASSAPGIGEKLFF. This rearrangement joins TRBV5-1 to TRBJ1-4, with unresolved D. The CDR3 runs 14 residues. The germline V gene has CDR1 SGHRS and CDR2 YFSETQ. V was pared by 4 bases and J by 7 bases, with 14 bases between.

The V and J genes are TRBV2 and TRBJ2-1, with D possibly being TRBD1 (6 bases). CDR1 is SNHLY, CDR2 FYNNEI, per germline. Trimming took off 7 bases at V and 4 bases at J, with 14 bases between the two ends. The CDR3 has 14 amino acids. CDR3 protein: CASKQGSAYNEQFF. CDR3 coding DNA: TGTGCCAGCAAGCAGGGGTCAGCATACAATGAGCAGTTCTTC.

The V gene is TRBV5-1, the J gene TRBJ1-3; weak D call: TRBD1 (5 bases). Per the germline V gene, CDR1 is SGHRS and CDR2 is YFSETQ. The CDR3 has 14 residues. Deletions cut 3 bases from V and 4 bases from J, with 11 bases between. CDR3 nucleotide sequence: TGCGCCAGCAGCTCCGGGACCCTCGGAAACACCATATATTTT. Translated: CASSSGTLGNTIYF. Using reference TRBV5-1 and TRBJ1-3 for the parts outside the CDR3, the full variable domain is KAGVTQTPRYLIKTRGQQVTLSCSPISGHRSVSWYQQTPGQGLQFLFEYFSETQRNKGNFPGRFSGRQFSNSRSEMNVSTLELGDSALYLCASSSGTLGNTIYFGEGSWLTVV.

J is TRBJ2-1 and V is TRBV7-6, with 9 positions matching TRBD1. The CDR3 totals 15 residues. Germline V gene lookup returns CDR1 SGHVS and CDR2 FNYEAQ. With 4 bases clipped from V and 3 bases from J, the junction kept 4 bases outside the gene matches. Here the CDR3 reads CASSSQGAVYNEQFF. CDR3 nucleotide sequence: TGTGCCAGCAGCTCACAGGGGGCCGTCTACAATGAGCAGTTCTTC. Combining the CDR3 with reference TRBV7-6 and TRBJ2-1 gives the whole variable domain GAGVSQSPRYKVTKRGQDVALRCDPISGHVSLYWYRQALGQGPEFLTYFNYEAQQDKSGLPNDRFSAERPEGSISTLTIQRTEQRDSAMYRCASSSQGAVYNEQFFGPGTRLTVL.

The V and J genes are TRBV11-3 and TRBJ2-3, with D uncertain. In germline, CDR1 is SGHNT, CDR2 YENEEA. The germline V and J ends were trimmed by 5 bases and 4 bases, with 13 bases remaining between them. This CDR3 contains 14 residues. The chain's CDR3 is CASSPTEDSDTQYF. CDR3 bases: TGTGCCAGCAGCCCTACCGAGGATTCAGATACGCAGTATTTT. The full variable domain, with the rest looked up from reference TRBV11-3 and TRBJ2-3, is EAGVVQSPRYKIIEKKQPVAFWCNPISGHNTLYWYLQNLGQGPELLIRYENEEAVDDSQLPKDRFSAERLKGVDSTLKIQPAELGDSAVYLCASSPTEDSDTQYFGPGTRLTVL.